The text below deals with one TCR beta chain. This sample was taken from a study of blood T cell repertoires in COVID-19. In the study's own analysis: Counts of nucleated cells, estimated from reference gene primer amplification, were obtained. Measured with immunoSEQ multiplex PCR; TCRdb has only the in-frame clones, and not every one. The DNA gave D and trimming, while V, J and clone size come from that table. The data show roughly 110,000 clones, approximately 85% seen once. Trimming left V 5 bases short and J 1 base short, with 5 bases between. The CDR3 sequence is 12 residues long. CDR1 and CDR2 from the germline V gene are MDHEN and SYDVKM.

This receptor was taken from an older woman with COVID-19, enrolled during active disease. The V call is TRBV28, the J call TRBJ1-1, with unresolved D. The sample taken for sequencing was peripheral blood. The CDR3 DNA reads TGTGCCAGCAGTCCAGGGAACACTGAAGCTTTCTTT. It encodes CASSPGNTEAFF.